One and the same sample provided the 17 T cell receptor beta chains below, sequenced in a study of T cells in Graves' hyperthyroidism and ophthalmopathy. RNA transcripts served as the template for amplifying TCR beta CDR3 regions. RT-PCR in the first round (using the HTBI primer set) targeted the TCR CDR3. TCRdb ran MiXCR on the multiplex PCR reads and lists one entry per CDR3 protein. The sample holds around 690,000 distinct CDR3 sequences; 15% to 20% are singletons and the top ten take roughly 15%. The sequenced material came from blood. The receptors originated from a man aged 45-65 years with Graves' hyperthyroidism.

This clonotype has a handful of counts. This chain joins TRBV5-4 and TRBJ1-6; D is unresolved. Trimming took 2 bases from V and 7 from J, leaving 7 bases between them. CDR1 SGHNT and CDR2 YYREEE come from the germline V gene (reference sequence). The CDR3 consists of 13 residues. The CDR3 DNA reads TGTGCCAGCAGCTTCAAGCCGAATTCACCCCTCCACTTT. Encoded protein: CASSFKPNSPLHF.

This clonotype was found a few times. CDR3 in amino acids: CASGWDLSYEQYF. The CDR3 DNA follows: TGTGCTAGTGGTTGGGACCTCTCCTACGAGCAGTACTTC. The chain carries TRBV12-5 and TRBJ2-7; TRBD1 or TRBD2 may be the D gene (5 bases each). CDR3 length equals 13 residues. Germline V gene sequence: CDR1 LGHNT, CDR2 FRNRAP. Trimming took off 4 bases at V and 0 bases at J, with 7 bases between the two ends. Full variable domain (outside the CDR3, taken from reference TRBV12-5 and TRBJ2-7): DARVTQTPRHKVTEMGQEVTMRCQPILGHNTVFWYRQTMMQGLELLAYFRNRAPLDDSGMPKDRFSAEMPDATLATLKIQPSEPRDSAVYFCASGWDLSYEQYFGPGTRLTVT.

V and J are TRBV25-1 and TRBJ1-1; 7 bases fit TRBD1. The germline gives CDR1 MGHDK, CDR2 SYGVNS. V gave up 6 bases and J gave up 5 bases; unmatched junction bases: 9. The CDR3 extends over 14 amino acids. The DNA for the CDR3 is TGTGCCAGCAGCGGGACAGTCTGGGAAACTGAAGCTTTCTTT. This sequence encodes CASSGTVWETEAFF.

The sample holds many counts of this clonotype. Here the CDR3 DNA reads TGTGCCAGCAGCCACGACAGGGGCGAAAAAGAGCAGTTCTTC. This sequence encodes CASSHDRGEKEQFF. V gene TRBV7-3 combines with J gene TRBJ2-1; 8 bases line up with TRBD1. Germline-derived CDR1 and CDR2 are SGHTA and FQGTGA. Trimming at V came to 5 bases and at J to 10 bases, leaving 10 bases not matched to a gene. The CDR3 totals 14 residues.

This chain uses TRBV9 with TRBJ1-1, with 12 bases identical to TRBD1. There are 18 residues in the CDR3. V was clipped by 0 bases and J by 7 bases; unmatched bases: 13. Germline V CDR1 and CDR2: SGDLS, YYNGEE. CDR3 loop: CASSVAPSSGQGAFEAFF. In nucleotides, the CDR3 is TGTGCCAGCAGCGTAGCTCCCTCCTCGGGACAGGGGGCATTTGAAGCTTTCTTT.

The table lists this clonotype with many counts. The chain is built from TRBV6-1 and TRBJ1-1; 8 positions match TRBD1. With V trimmed by 7 bases and J by 4 bases, 5 bases remained unmatched. The CDR3 consists of 13 residues. Germline V gives CDR1 MNHNS, CDR2 SASEGT. For the CDR3, the DNA is TGTGCCAGCAATTACAGGGGGACCACTGAAGCTTTCTTT. It is translated as CASNYRGTTEAFF.

J is TRBJ2-7 and V is TRBV3-1; possibly TRBD2 for D (6 bases). This CDR3 is 18 amino acids long. Germline lookup yields CDR1 LGHDT and CDR2 YNNKEL (reference sequence). Trimming removed 0 bases at V and 3 bases at J, with 21 bases between. The CDR3 DNA sequence: TGTGCCAGCAGCCAAGATCGGGCTAGACTAGAAGCCCGCTACGAGCAGTACTTC. Encoded protein: CASSQDRARLEARYEQYF.

This chain connects TRBV14 to TRBJ1-4; D gene uncertain. The V gene's germline CDR1 is SGHDN and CDR2 FVKESK. This CDR3 is built from 14 residues. Trimming shortened V by 4 bases and J by 1 base, and 7 bases separated the two germline ends. The CDR3 is CASSRDLTNEKLFF. The CDR3 region has the DNA TGTGCCAGCAGCCGAGATTTAACTAATGAAAAACTGTTTTTT. Full variable domain (rest looked up from reference TRBV14 and TRBJ1-4): EAGVTQFPSHSVIEKGQTVTLRCDPISGHDNLYWYRRVMGKEIKFLLHFVKESKQDESGMPNNRFLAERTGGTYSTLKVQPAELEDSGVYFCASSRDLTNEKLFFGSGTQLSVL.

This clonotype was detected many times. The chain uses TRBV2 and TRBJ2-2; D gene ambiguous. With 5 bases removed from V and 1 base from J, the gap between germline ends came to 5 bases. Germline CDR1 and CDR2: SNHLY and FYNNEI. This CDR3 is built from 13 residues. The CDR3 sequence is CASSNQNTGELFF. CDR3 nucleotide sequence: TGTGCCAGCAGTAATCAGAACACCGGGGAGCTGTTTTTT. The full variable domain, rest sourced from reference TRBV2 and TRBJ2-2, is EPEVTQTPSHQVTQMGQEVILRCVPISNHLYFYWYRQILGQKVEFLVSFYNNEISEKSEIFDDQFSVERPDGSNFTLKIRSTKLEDSAMYFCASSNQNTGELFFGEGSRLTVL.

Regarding this clonotype: A single base separates this from a much larger clone, so it may be a read error. The J gene is TRBJ1-2, the V gene TRBV28; D is perhaps TRBD1 (5 bases). The CDR3 loop spans 15 amino acids. Trimming removed 5 bases at V and 7 bases at J, with 20 bases between. The germline V gene has CDR1 MDHEN and CDR2 SYDVKM. This chain's CDR3 is CASSQSTGTTGGYTF. In DNA form, the CDR3 reads TGTGCCAGCAGTCAATCCACCGGGACCACAGGTGGCTACACCTTC.

The chain carries TRBV19 and TRBJ2-2, with 9 bases fitting TRBD1. Germline trimming cut 6 bases from V and 7 bases from J; bases unmatched to any gene: 12. The CDR3 extends over 16 amino acids. Germline V lookup: CDR1 LNHDA, CDR2 SQIVND (reference sequence). DNA of the CDR3: TGTGCCAGTAGCGACCTCACAGGGGGCGTTCACGGGGAGCTGTTTTTT. The encoded protein is CASSDLTGGVHGELFF.

This clonotype showed up many times. CDR3 DNA sequence: TGTGCCAGCAGTCCAGAGACAGGGTTTAGTGAAAAACTGTTTTTT. Encoded protein: CASSPETGFSEKLFF. The gene calls are TRBV27 and TRBJ1-4; 7 bases align to TRBD1. Germline V gene data show CDR1 as MNHEY and CDR2 as SMNVEV (reference sequence). This CDR3 region has 15 residues. The V gene end was trimmed by 5 bases and the J gene end by 7 bases; junction bases not matched to a gene: 10.

This clonotype was seen repeatedly, ten times or more. The chain links TRBV12-3 or TRBV12-4 to TRBJ1-4; perhaps TRBD1 as D (6 bases). V was trimmed by 5 bases and J by 3 bases, leaving 7 bases between them. The CDR3 has 13 amino acids. CDR3 amino acids: CASSPGANEKLFF. CDR3 DNA sequence: TGTGCCAGCAGTCCAGGGGCTAATGAAAAACTGTTTTTT.

This clonotype was counted a few times. The J gene is TRBJ2-1, the V gene TRBV28, with TRBD1 matching over 7 bases. The CDR3 totals 14 residues. Germline CDR1 MDHEN, CDR2 SYDVKM. Germline trimming cut 5 bases from V and 4 bases from J; bases unmatched to any gene: 5. The CDR3 coding sequence is TGTGCCAGCAGTAACCGGGACAGTTACAATGAGCAGTTCTTC. It codes for CASSNRDSYNEQFF.

The rearrangement uses TRBV28 and TRBJ2-7, with 12 positions matching TRBD1. This CDR3 comprises 15 residues. The V gene end was trimmed by 5 bases and the J gene end by 3 bases; junction bases not matched to a gene: 5. Germline assignment: CDR1 MDHEN and CDR2 SYDVKM. The CDR3 loop reads CASSPGTGGRYEQYF. The CDR3 region has the DNA TGTGCCAGCAGTCCAGGGACAGGGGGCCGCTACGAGCAGTACTTC.

This clonotype appeared a few times. The chain has TRBV12-3 or TRBV12-4 and TRBJ2-2; 9 nucleotides match TRBD1. Trimming removed 7 bases from V and 4 bases from J; junction bases left unmatched: 10. The CDR3 length is 16 residues. The CDR3 reads CASINRDRVATGELFF. The CDR3 DNA is TGTGCCAGCATAAACCGGGACAGGGTCGCCACCGGGGAGCTGTTTTTT.

A few counts support this clonotype. The rearrangement links TRBV3-1 to TRBJ2-3; no firm D call. Trimming took off 0 bases at V and 2 bases at J, with 12 bases between the two ends. This CDR3 comprises 16 residues. Germline-derived CDR1 and CDR2 are LGHDT and YNNKEL (reference sequence). The CDR3 loop is CASSQEVGRLTDTQYF. The CDR3 nucleotides are TGTGCCAGCAGCCAAGAAGTGGGCAGACTCACAGATACGCAGTATTTT.